These 13 T cell receptor beta chains were all obtained from the same sample, sequenced in a study of beta chain features in type 1 diabetes. Broader study findings: TCRB CDR3s were moderately but significantly shorter in Type 1 diabetes patients in all four CD4+ subsets.

These TCRs are of unknown antigen specificity. Reverse transcription of all isolated RNA meant that expressed TCRB transcripts were sequenced. Repertoires were generated with immunoSEQ multiplex PCR, while TCRdb's copy carries only in-frame clones and drops some. The table has 28,000 or so clones, 65% seen once. The sequencing input was Tregs from blood. The source of these receptors is a woman aged 25 to 39 with type 1 diabetes.

This clone has only a few counts. A read error may produce the germline difference seen at one junction end. The chain couples TRBV7-7 to TRBJ2-7; 9 bases line up with TRBD1. The CDR3 is made up of 15 amino acids. Per germline, CDR1 SSHAT and CDR2 FNYEAQ (reference sequence). The CDR3 protein is CASSRGQGHSYEQYF. CDR3 in DNA: TGTGCTAGCAGCCGGGGACAGGGCCACTCCTACGAGCAGTACTTC.

The chain couples TRBV19 to TRBJ1-1; D unresolved. The CDR3 loop spans 12 amino acids. Germline V gene lookup returns CDR1 LNHDA and CDR2 SQIVND (reference sequence). V gave up 5 bases and J gave up 7 bases, with 11 bases separating them. This CDR3 is CASSGRINEAFF. CDR3 bases: TGTGCCAGTAGTGGCAGGATAAATGAAGCTTTCTTT.

This chain uses TRBV5-1 with TRBJ1-1; possibly TRBD1 for D (6 bases). This CDR3 spans 14 amino acids. Trimming left V 4 bases short and J 1 base short, with 11 bases between. Germline-derived CDR1 and CDR2 are SGHRS and YFSETQ. CDR3 DNA: TGCGCCAGCAGCAACTCGGGACAGAACACTGAAGCTTTCTTT. Amino acids: CASSNSGQNTEAFF.

The rearrangement joins TRBV2 to TRBJ2-7; no firm D call. Looked up from germline, CDR1 is SNHLY and CDR2 is FYNNEI. The ends were cut back, 4 bases at V and 5 bases at J, with 9 bases in the middle. CDR3 length: 12 amino acids. The CDR3 region has the DNA TGTGCCAGCAGTGGAGGCTGGGACGAGCAGTACTTC. Translation gives CASSGGWDEQYF.

The V gene is TRBV5-4, the J gene TRBJ1-4, with unresolved D. The CDR3 contains 12 residues. The V and J ends lost 4 bases and 4 bases respectively, with 5 bases between them. Germline-derived CDR1 and CDR2 are SGHNT and YYREEE (reference sequence). This CDR3 reads CASSQDNEKLFF. CDR3 nucleotides: TGTGCCAGCAGCCAGGATAATGAAAAACTGTTTTTT.

J is TRBJ2-1 and V is TRBV6-5; D is undetermined. Germline values: CDR1 MNHEY, CDR2 SVGAGI. Trimming took 6 bases from V and 8 from J, leaving 20 bases between them. This CDR3 spans 15 amino acids. CDR3 sequence: CASSPRGVGRHEQFF. For the CDR3, the DNA is TGTGCCAGCAGCCCGAGAGGTGTGGGTCGTCATGAGCAGTTCTTC.

This clone has only a few counts. V and J are TRBV10-3 and TRBJ2-7; no clear D gene. This CDR3 spans 13 amino acids. Trimming removed 0 bases at V and 7 bases at J, with 10 bases between. Germline lookup yields CDR1 ENHRY and CDR2 SYGVKD. CDR3 in amino acids: CAISESIEREQYF. The CDR3 DNA reads as TGTGCCATCAGTGAGTCTATCGAGCGAGAGCAGTACTTC.

The chain has TRBV5-1 and TRBJ2-3; the D gene is possibly TRBD2 (5 bases). Trimming took 7 bases from V and 1 from J, leaving 10 bases between them. The germline V gene encodes CDR1 SGHRS and CDR2 YFSETQ. This CDR3 spans 13 amino acids. CDR3 in DNA: TGCGCCAGCTGGCGGGCCGGCACAGATACGCAGTATTTT. Translation gives CASWRAGTDTQYF.

The V and J genes are TRBV28 and TRBJ1-1; D gene uncertain. CDR3 length: 17 amino acids. Trimming cost V 4 bases and J 0 bases, with 18 bases left between them. Looked up from germline, CDR1 is MDHEN and CDR2 is SYDVKM. The CDR3 is CASSSVAGRRMNTEAFF. CDR3 nucleotide sequence: TGTGCCAGCAGTTCCGTCGCGGGGAGGAGAATGAACACTGAAGCTTTCTTT.

This rearrangement joins TRBV5-4 to TRBJ2-1; D is uncertain. Germline CDR1 and CDR2: SGHNT and YYREEE (reference sequence). The CDR3 totals 15 residues. Trimming left V 0 bases short and J 2 bases short, with 9 bases between. CDR3 sequence: CASSLVANTYNEQFF. The CDR3 DNA follows: TGTGCCAGCAGCTTGGTAGCCAACACCTACAATGAGCAGTTCTTC.

In its sample, this clone was seen a few times. V and J are TRBV5-1 and TRBJ2-1, with D hard to call. V shed 0 bases and J shed 4 bases, with 5 bases lying between them. The CDR3 covers 13 residues. In germline, CDR1 is SGHRS, CDR2 YFSETQ. CDR3 DNA sequence: TGCGCCAGCAGCTTGGCCGTGTACAATGAGCAGTTCTTC. Amino acid sequence: CASSLAVYNEQFF.

On this clone: Its ends do not fully match the called genes, so a read error is possible. The J gene is TRBJ1-4, the V gene TRBV6-5, with D maybe TRBD1 (6 bases). This CDR3 region has 14 residues. Germline V lookup: CDR1 MNHEY, CDR2 SVGAGI. CDR3 bases: TGTGTCAGCAGTTACGACGAGAGGGGGGAAAAACTGTTTTTT. Amino acids: CVSSYDERGEKLFF.

The J gene is TRBJ2-7, the V gene TRBV5-1; 8 nucleotides align to TRBD1. The trim removed 4 bases at V and 2 bases at J, leaving 5 bases unmatched. The CDR3 length is 14 residues. Germline CDR1 and CDR2: SGHRS and YFSETQ. CDR3: CASSKDRVTYEQYF. The CDR3 region has the DNA TGCGCCAGCAGCAAGGACAGGGTAACCTACGAGCAGTACTTC.